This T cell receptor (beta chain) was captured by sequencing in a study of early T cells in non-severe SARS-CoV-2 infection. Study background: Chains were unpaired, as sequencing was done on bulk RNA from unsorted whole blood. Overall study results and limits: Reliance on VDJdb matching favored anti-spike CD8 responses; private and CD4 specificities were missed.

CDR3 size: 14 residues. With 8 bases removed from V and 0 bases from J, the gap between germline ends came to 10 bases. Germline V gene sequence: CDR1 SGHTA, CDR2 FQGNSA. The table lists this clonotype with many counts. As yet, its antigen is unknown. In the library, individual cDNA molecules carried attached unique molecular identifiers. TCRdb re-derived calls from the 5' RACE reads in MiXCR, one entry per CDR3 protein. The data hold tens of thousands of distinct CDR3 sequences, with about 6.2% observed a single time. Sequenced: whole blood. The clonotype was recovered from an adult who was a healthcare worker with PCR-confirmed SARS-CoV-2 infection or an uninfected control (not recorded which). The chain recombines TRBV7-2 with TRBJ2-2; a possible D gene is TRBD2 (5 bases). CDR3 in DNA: TGTGCCAGCGGTAGCGCCGCGAACACCGGGGAGCTGTTTTTT. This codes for CASGSAANTGELFF.